This T cell receptor (beta chain) originates from a study of T-cell reconstitution after alpha-beta-depleted transplantation in children. The CDR3 extends over 13 amino acids. CDR1 is SGHNT and CDR2 is YENEEA in the germline V gene. Trimming shortened V by 6 bases and J by 0 bases, and 8 bases separated the two germline ends. Preparation of the TCRbeta library involved a method that used unique molecular identifiers. TCRdb called the PCR reads again in MiXCR, with one record for every CDR3 protein. The table has 100,000 to 120,000 distinct CDR3 sequences, around 6.4% seen once. The rearrangement joins TRBV11-3 to TRBJ2-5; D unresolved. Sequencing was performed on PBMCs, mostly from graft donor cells, taken 360 days after TCRalphabeta/CD19-depleted stem cell transplant. This TCR derives from a male patient between 2 and 9 years old who had a stem cell transplant for acute lymphoblastic leukemia, so the T cells may come from the graft donor. The CDR3 sequence is CASSRYYQETQYF. In DNA form, the CDR3 reads TGTGCCAGCAGTCGTTACTACCAAGAGACCCAGTACTTC. Filled out from reference TRBV11-3 and TRBJ2-5, the complete variable domain reads EAGVVQSPRYKIIEKKQPVAFWCNPISGHNTLYWYLQNLGQGPELLIRYENEEAVDDSQLPKDRFSAERLKGVDSTLKIQPAELGDSAVYLCASSRYYQETQYFGPGTRLLVL.